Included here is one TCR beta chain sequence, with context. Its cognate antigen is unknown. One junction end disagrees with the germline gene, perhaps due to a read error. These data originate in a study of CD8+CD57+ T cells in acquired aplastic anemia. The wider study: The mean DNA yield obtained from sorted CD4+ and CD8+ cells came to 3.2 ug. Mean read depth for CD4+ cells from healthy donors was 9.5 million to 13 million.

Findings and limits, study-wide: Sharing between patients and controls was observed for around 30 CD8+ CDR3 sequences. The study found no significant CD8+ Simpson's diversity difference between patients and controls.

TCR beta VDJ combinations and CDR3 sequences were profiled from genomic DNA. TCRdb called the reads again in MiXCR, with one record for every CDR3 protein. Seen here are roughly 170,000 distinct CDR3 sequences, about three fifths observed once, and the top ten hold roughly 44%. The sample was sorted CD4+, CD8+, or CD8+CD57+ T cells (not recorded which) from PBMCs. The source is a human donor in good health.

The CDR3 loop is CASSPNLSQGYAF. The DNA of the CDR3 is TGTGCCAGCAGTCCTAACCTATCACAGGGCTACGCCTTC. This sequence joins TRBV12-3 or TRBV12-4 and TRBJ1-2; tentatively, D is TRBD1 (6 bases). The CDR3 covers 13 residues.